These T cell receptor beta chains were read from a single sample in a study of metastatic and nonmetastatic thyroid tumors. TCRdb re-called clones via MiXCR from the PCR reads. The sample contains around 17,000 clones, around 30% of which appear only once. Sequenced sample: tumor tissue. The receptors originated from a female donor with papillary thyroid cancer or a benign thyroid nodule (not recorded which). Some clones in this sample may be carry-over from other donors' samples. Both conserved end residues are part of each CDR3. D genes are given only for firm matches. The listing skips clone size in some rows; elsewhere it reads once, few, many or a size class.

V: TRBV25-1; J: TRBJ2-5; size: few; D: TRBD2; CDR3: CASSEVGASGRRWTQYF; DNA: TGTGCCAGCAGTGAAGTAGGGGCTAGCGGGAGGAGGTGGACCCAGTACTTC
V: TRBV10-3; J: TRBJ2-3; size: many; D: -; CDR3: CAISERTRDTQYF; DNA: TGTGCCATCAGTGAGCGAACTCGAGATACGCAGTATTTT
V: TRBV4-1; J: TRBJ1-2; size: medium-sized; D: TRBD1; CDR3: CASSQDDRGYGYTF; DNA: TGCGCCAGCAGCCAAGACGACAGGGGCTATGGCTACACCTTC
V: TRBV20-1; J: TRBJ2-2; size: -; D: TRBD1; CDR3: CSADRGGNTGELFF; DNA: TGCAGTGCTGACAGGGGCGGGAACACCGGGGAGCTGTTTTTT
V: TRBV5-1; J: TRBJ2-7; size: -; D: -; CDR3: CASSQGEGEAYEQYF; DNA: TGCGCCAGCAGCCAGGGGGAAGGGGAGGCCTACGAGCAGTACTTC
V: TRBV20-1; J: TRBJ1-5; size: -; D: -; CDR3: CSARGDGNQPQHF; DNA: TGCAGTGCTAGAGGCGACGGAAATCAGCCCCAGCATTTC
V: TRBV27; J: TRBJ1-1; size: few; D: -; CDR3: CASSPHRLGAEDIF; DNA: TGTGCCAGCAGTCCCCATCGACTGGGGGCTGAAGATATCTTT
V: TRBV19; J: TRBJ1-5; size: many; D: TRBD1; CDR3: CASGRVQGGNQPQHF; DNA: TGTGCCAGTGGTCGGGTACAGGGGGGCAATCAGCCCCAGCATTTT
V: TRBV20-1; J: TRBJ1-1; size: -; D: -; CDR3: CSAFRGNLYTEAFF; DNA: TGCAGTGCATTTAGGGGGAATCTGTACACTGAAGCTTTCTTT
V: TRBV5-5; J: TRBJ1-2; size: -; D: -; CDR3: CASSLQNYGYTF; DNA: TGTGCCAGCAGCTTACAGAACTATGGCTACACCTTC
V: TRBV10-3; J: TRBJ2-2; size: many; D: TRBD2; CDR3: CATTTSGRARGPGELFF; DNA: TGTGCCACAACGACTAGCGGGAGGGCCCGGGGACCCGGGGAGCTGTTTTTT
V: TRBV6-2/TRBV6-3; J: TRBJ1-2; size: -; D: -; CDR3: CASRGVGIGYTF; DNA: TGTGCCAGCAGGGGAGTAGGCATTGGCTACACCTTC
V: TRBV20-1; J: TRBJ2-3; size: many; D: TRBD2; CDR3: CSAVASGGSQDTQYF; DNA: TGCAGTGCCGTAGCTAGCGGGGGATCTCAAGATACGCAGTATTTT
V: TRBV20-1; J: TRBJ1-2; size: -; D: TRBD1; CDR3: CSAPPTGDVLLVSGYTF; DNA: TGCAGTGCTCCCCCCACAGGGGACGTCTTGCTTGTTAGTGGCTACACCTTC
V: TRBV9; J: TRBJ1-2; size: many; D: -; CDR3: CASSVGDNTYGYTF; DNA: TGTGCCAGCAGCGTAGGGGACAATACCTATGGCTACACCTTC
V: TRBV29-1; J: TRBJ2-7; size: many; D: -; CDR3: CSVEGGDHSYEQYF; DNA: TGCAGCGTCGAGGGGGGGGACCACTCCTACGAGCAGTACTTC
V: TRBV4-3; J: TRBJ2-7; size: many; D: -; CDR3: CASSQVGGAEQYF; DNA: TGCGCCAGCAGCCAAGTTGGGGGCGCCGAGCAGTACTTC
V: TRBV5-1; J: TRBJ2-5; size: few; D: TRBD1; CDR3: CASSHRGQETQYF; DNA: TGCGCCAGCAGCCACAGGGGGCAAGAGACCCAGTACTTC
V: TRBV7-2; J: TRBJ2-3; size: many; D: TRBD2; CDR3: CASSLVKREAVRDTQYF; DNA: TGTGCCAGCAGCTTAGTAAAGCGGGAGGCCGTTCGGGATACGCAGTATTTT
V: TRBV27; J: TRBJ2-2; size: few; D: TRBD2; CDR3: CASSPGLAGGTGELFF; DNA: TGTGCCAGCAGTCCGGGACTAGCGGGGGGCACCGGGGAGCTGTTTTTT
V: TRBV7-9; J: TRBJ2-7; size: many; D: -; CDR3: CASSLMWYEQYF; DNA: TGTGCCAGCAGCTTAATGTGGTACGAGCAGTACTTC
V: TRBV20-1; J: TRBJ2-1; size: many; D: -; CDR3: CSVPGWNEQFF; DNA: TGCAGTGTGCCCGGTTGGAATGAGCAGTTCTTC
V: TRBV20-1; J: TRBJ2-7; size: -; D: -; CDR3: CSASSSDSSYEQYF; DNA: TGCAGTGCTAGTTCTAGCGATAGCTCCTACGAGCAGTACTTC
V: TRBV6-4; J: TRBJ2-1; size: many; D: TRBD2; CDR3: CASSSGSNDEQFF; DNA: TGTGCCAGTAGTAGCGGGAGCAACGATGAGCAGTTCTTC
V: TRBV10-2; J: TRBJ1-2; size: -; D: TRBD1; CDR3: CASTTGGPFYGYTF; DNA: TGCGCCAGCACGACAGGGGGTCCTTTTTATGGCTACACCTTC
V: TRBV7-8; J: TRBJ2-1; size: many; D: TRBD2; CDR3: CASSSSSGRANEQFF; DNA: TGTGCCAGCAGCTCCTCTAGCGGGAGGGCCAATGAGCAGTTCTTC
V: TRBV6-1; J: TRBJ1-4; size: many; D: TRBD1; CDR3: CASSTRTGVGEKLFF; DNA: TGTGCCAGCAGCACACGGACAGGGGTTGGGGAAAAACTGTTTTTT
V: TRBV20-1; J: TRBJ2-3; size: -; D: -; CDR3: CSAKPGPSTDTQYF; DNA: TGCAGTGCCAAACCGGGACCAAGCACAGATACGCAGTATTTT
V: TRBV6-1; J: TRBJ1-2; size: few; D: -; CDR3: CAIGRPANYGYTF; DNA: TGTGCCATCGGACGGCCAGCTAACTATGGCTACACCTTC
V: TRBV6-2/TRBV6-3; J: TRBJ1-4; size: -; D: -; CDR3: CASSYVTANEKLFF; DNA: TGTGCCAGCAGTTACGTGACTGCTAATGAAAAACTGTTTTTT
V: TRBV5-1; J: TRBJ2-7; size: -; D: -; CDR3: CASSPFPHYEQYF; DNA: TGCGCCAGCAGCCCCTTCCCACACTACGAGCAGTACTTC
V: TRBV11-3; J: TRBJ1-1; size: once; D: -; CDR3: CASSLDEGEGTEAFF; DNA: TGTGCCAGCAGTTTAGATGAGGGGGAAGGCACTGAAGCTTTCTTT
V: TRBV27; J: TRBJ2-3; size: -; D: TRBD2; CDR3: CASSFLAGPTQYF; DNA: TGTGCCAGCAGTTTTTTAGCGGGTCCTACGCAGTATTTT
V: TRBV20-1; J: TRBJ2-3; size: many; D: -; CDR3: CSASFEVSDTQYF; DNA: TGCAGTGCTAGTTTCGAGGTTTCAGATACGCAGTATTTT
V: TRBV6-1; J: TRBJ1-6; size: -; D: -; CDR3: CATTRGNSPLHF; DNA: TGTGCCACCACCAGGGGTAATTCACCCCTCCACTTT
V: TRBV20-1; J: TRBJ2-3; size: many; D: TRBD2; CDR3: CSADREGPADTQYF; DNA: TGCAGTGCTGACCGGGAGGGCCCCGCAGATACGCAGTATTTT
V: TRBV19; J: TRBJ2-7; size: -; D: -; CDR3: CASSIVSFGEQYF; DNA: TGTGCCAGTAGTATAGTTTCATTCGGGGAGCAGTACTTC
V: TRBV30; J: TRBJ1-2; size: few; D: TRBD1; CDR3: CAGEGARGYGYTF; DNA: TGTGCCGGGGAGGGGGCACGGGGCTATGGCTACACCTTC
V: TRBV25-1; J: TRBJ1-1; size: medium-sized; D: TRBD1; CDR3: CASSDRQGNTEAFF; DNA: TGTGCCAGCAGTGATCGACAGGGGAACACTGAAGCTTTCTTT
V: TRBV12-3/TRBV12-4; J: TRBJ1-6; size: few; D: -; CDR3: CASSYHVGGRTPLHF; DNA: TGTGCCAGCAGTTACCACGTCGGGGGGCGGACACCCCTCCACTTT
V: TRBV2; J: TRBJ1-2; size: -; D: TRBD1; CDR3: CASRTGANGYTF; DNA: TGTGCCAGCCGGACAGGGGCTAATGGCTACACCTTC
V: TRBV20-1; J: TRBJ2-3; size: -; D: -; CDR3: CSASGGLALDTQYF; DNA: TGCAGTGCTAGTGGGGGGCTAGCCCTCGATACGCAGTATTTT
V: TRBV12-3/TRBV12-4; J: TRBJ2-2; size: large; D: -; CDR3: CASSSRTGELFF; DNA: TGTGCCAGCAGTTCCCGAACCGGGGAGCTGTTTTTT
V: TRBV6-1; J: TRBJ1-2; size: many; D: TRBD1; CDR3: CASSDRQGGHYGYTF; DNA: TGTGCCAGCAGTGACAGACAGGGGGGGCACTATGGCTACACCTTC
V: TRBV5-6; J: TRBJ1-2; size: many; D: -; CDR3: CASRGISYGYTF; DNA: TGTGCCAGCAGGGGGATCTCTTATGGCTACACCTTC
V: TRBV6-2/TRBV6-3; J: TRBJ2-1; size: -; D: -; CDR3: CASSYSVSFPGQASNEQFF; DNA: TGTGCCAGCAGTTACTCAGTTTCATTCCCTGGACAAGCGTCTAATGAGCAGTTCTTC
V: TRBV7-9; J: TRBJ2-7; size: few; D: TRBD1; CDR3: CASSLQGVEQYF; DNA: TGTGCCAGCAGCTTACAGGGGGTCGAGCAGTACTTC
V: TRBV19; J: TRBJ2-6; size: many; D: -; CDR3: CASRGYGMGANVLTF; DNA: TGTGCCAGTCGTGGATATGGCATGGGGGCCAACGTCCTGACTTTC
V: TRBV7-2; J: TRBJ1-1; size: -; D: -; CDR3: CASSPDSMNTEAFF; DNA: TGTGCCAGCAGCCCCGACAGCATGAACACTGAAGCTTTCTTT
V: TRBV12-3/TRBV12-4; J: TRBJ2-5; size: hyperexpanded; D: -; CDR3: CASSPPRVAYQETQYF; DNA: TGTGCCAGCAGTCCCCCCAGGGTAGCTTACCAAGAGACCCAGTACTTC
V: TRBV5-1; J: TRBJ2-1; size: many; D: -; CDR3: CASSAAPPPINEQFF; DNA: TGCGCCAGCAGCGCCGCCCCCCCACCTATCAATGAGCAGTTCTTC
V: TRBV30; J: TRBJ2-7; size: medium-sized; D: -; CDR3: CAWSVTGRSYEQYF; DNA: TGTGCCTGGAGTGTAACAGGGCGGTCCTACGAGCAGTACTTC
V: TRBV20-1; J: TRBJ2-1; size: -; D: TRBD2; CDR3: CSAKNSGGYNEQFF; DNA: TGCAGTGCCAAGAACAGCGGGGGGTACAATGAGCAGTTCTTC
V: TRBV20-1; J: TRBJ2-7; size: -; D: TRBD2; CDR3: CSARAQTSGSMNEQYF; DNA: TGCAGTGCTAGGGCCCAGACTAGCGGGAGTATGAACGAGCAGTACTTC
V: TRBV7-2; J: TRBJ2-5; size: many; D: TRBD2; CDR3: CASSPPLSGRAFETQYF; DNA: TGTGCCAGCAGCCCTCCCTTGAGCGGGAGGGCCTTTGAGACCCAGTACTTC